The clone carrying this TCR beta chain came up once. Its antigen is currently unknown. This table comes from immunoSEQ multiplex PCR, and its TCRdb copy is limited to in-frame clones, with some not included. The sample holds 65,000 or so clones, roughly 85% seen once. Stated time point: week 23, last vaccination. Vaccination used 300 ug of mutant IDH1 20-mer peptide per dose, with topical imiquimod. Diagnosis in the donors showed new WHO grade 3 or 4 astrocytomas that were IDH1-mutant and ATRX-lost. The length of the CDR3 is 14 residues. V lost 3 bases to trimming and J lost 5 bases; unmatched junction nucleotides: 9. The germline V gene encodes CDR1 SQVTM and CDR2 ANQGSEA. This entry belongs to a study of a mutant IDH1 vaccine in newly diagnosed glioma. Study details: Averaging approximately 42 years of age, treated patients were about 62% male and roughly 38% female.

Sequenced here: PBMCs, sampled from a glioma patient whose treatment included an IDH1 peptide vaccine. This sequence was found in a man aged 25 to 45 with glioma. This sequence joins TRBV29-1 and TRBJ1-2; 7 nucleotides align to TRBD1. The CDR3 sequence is CSVEGLGQEYGYTF. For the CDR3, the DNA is TGCAGCGTTGAGGGGCTCGGACAGGAGTATGGCTACACCTTC.